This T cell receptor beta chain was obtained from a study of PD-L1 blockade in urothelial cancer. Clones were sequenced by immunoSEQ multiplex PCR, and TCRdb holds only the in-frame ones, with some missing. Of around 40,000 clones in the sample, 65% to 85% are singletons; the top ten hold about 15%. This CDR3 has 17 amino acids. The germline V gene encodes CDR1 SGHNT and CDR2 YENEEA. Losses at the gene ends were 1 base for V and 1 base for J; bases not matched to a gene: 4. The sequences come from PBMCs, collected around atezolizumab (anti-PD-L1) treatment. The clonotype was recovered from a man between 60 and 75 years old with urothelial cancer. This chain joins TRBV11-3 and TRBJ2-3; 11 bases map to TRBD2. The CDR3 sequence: CASSLALAGDGTDTQYF. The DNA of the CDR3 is TGTGCCAGCAGCTTAGCACTAGCGGGGGACGGCACAGATACGCAGTATTTT.